A single sample gave rise to the 2 T cell receptor beta chains below, sequenced in a study of technical replicates of blood from a handful of donors. This table comes from immunoSEQ multiplex PCR, and its TCRdb copy is limited to in-frame clones, with some not included. Of about 93,000 clones listed, about 95% were seen once; the top ten hold about 0.25%. What was sequenced was T cells isolated from PBMCs. These receptors were collected from a human donor in good health.

J is TRBJ1-1 and V is TRBV18; D possibly corresponds to TRBD1 (5 bases). This CDR3 is built from 14 residues. Germline V lookup: CDR1 KGHSH, CDR2 LQKENI. V dropped 4 bases and J dropped 3 bases, with 12 bases sitting between them. The CDR3 loop reads CASSLGRGDTEAFF. CDR3 nucleotide sequence: TGTGCCAGCTCACTGGGCCGGGGGGACACTGAAGCTTTCTTT.

The chain uses TRBV4-1 and TRBJ2-5; no clear D gene. CDR3 length: 15 amino acids. V lost 0 bases and J lost 5, with 13 bases in between. Germline V gives CDR1 MGHRA, CDR2 YSYEKL. The CDR3 region has the DNA TGCGCCAGCAGCCAAGAGGGTTACAGTTCGGAGACCCAGTACTTC. This codes for CASSQEGYSSETQYF.